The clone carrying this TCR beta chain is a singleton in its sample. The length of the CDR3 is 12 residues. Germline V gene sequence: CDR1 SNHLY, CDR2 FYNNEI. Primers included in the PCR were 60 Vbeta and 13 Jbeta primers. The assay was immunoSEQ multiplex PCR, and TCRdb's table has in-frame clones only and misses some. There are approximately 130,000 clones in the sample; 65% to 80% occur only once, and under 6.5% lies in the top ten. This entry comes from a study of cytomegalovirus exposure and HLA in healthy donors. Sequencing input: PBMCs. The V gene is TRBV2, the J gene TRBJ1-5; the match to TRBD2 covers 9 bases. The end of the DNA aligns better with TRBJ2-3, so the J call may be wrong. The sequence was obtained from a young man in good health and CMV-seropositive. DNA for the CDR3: TGTGCCAGCAGTGCAGGGACTAGCCTCCAGTATTTT. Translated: CASSAGTSLQYF.